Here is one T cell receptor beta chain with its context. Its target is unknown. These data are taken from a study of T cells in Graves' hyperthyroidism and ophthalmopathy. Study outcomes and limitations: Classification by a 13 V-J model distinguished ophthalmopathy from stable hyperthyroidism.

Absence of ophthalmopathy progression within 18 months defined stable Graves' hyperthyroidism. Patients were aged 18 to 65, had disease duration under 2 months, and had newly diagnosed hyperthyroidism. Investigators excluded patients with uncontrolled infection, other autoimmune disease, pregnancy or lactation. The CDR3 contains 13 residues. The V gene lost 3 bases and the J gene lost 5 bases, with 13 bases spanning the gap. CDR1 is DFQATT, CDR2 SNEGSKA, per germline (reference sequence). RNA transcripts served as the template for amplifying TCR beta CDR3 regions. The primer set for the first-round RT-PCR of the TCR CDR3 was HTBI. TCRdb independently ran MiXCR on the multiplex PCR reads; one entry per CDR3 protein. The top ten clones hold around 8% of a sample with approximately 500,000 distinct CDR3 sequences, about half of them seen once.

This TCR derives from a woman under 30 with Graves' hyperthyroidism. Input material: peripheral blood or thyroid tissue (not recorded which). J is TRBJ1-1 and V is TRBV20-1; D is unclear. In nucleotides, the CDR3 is TGCAGTGCTAGTCGTGGAGGGCAGACTGAAGCTTTCTTT. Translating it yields CSASRGGQTEAFF.